This TCR beta chain was captured by sequencing in a study of naive and memory T cell subsets. An equimolar mix of two oligonucleotides served as the beta constant-region primer for TRBC1 and TRBC2. TCRdb ran MiXCR on the UMI-ligation and nested PCR reads and lists one entry per CDR3 protein. The sample records over 75,000 distinct CDR3 sequences, 10% to 15% being singletons. This clonotype was seen ten or more times. This clonotype was obtained from a human donor in good health. The sequencing sample was made of central memory CD4+ T cells from blood.

CDR3: CASSSMGITSGRASYNEQFF. As DNA, the CDR3 is TGTGCCAGCAGCTCGATGGGTATAACAAGCGGGAGGGCATCCTACAATGAGCAGTTCTTC. The chain recombines TRBV7-7 with TRBJ2-1, with 10 bases lining up with TRBD2. The length of the CDR3 is 20 residues. Germline CDR1 and CDR2: SSHAT and FNYEAQ (reference sequence). V lost 4 bases to trimming and J lost 1 base; unmatched junction nucleotides: 16.